This entry lists 21 T cell receptor beta chains sequenced from one sample in a study of T cell responses to AZD1222 COVID-19 vaccine. This table comes from immunoSEQ multiplex PCR, and its TCRdb copy is limited to in-frame clones, with some not included. The data hold approximately 100,000 clones, with 91% observed a single time. The sequencing here drew on peripheral blood, taken on day 0 of AZD1222 vaccination. The receptors were sampled from an adult in good health.

CDR3 sequence reads: CASSEGGSYEQYF. In nucleotides, the CDR3 is TGCGCCAGCAGTGAGGGGGGCTCCTACGAGCAGTACTTC. The chain has TRBV10-2 and TRBJ2-7; D may be TRBD1 or TRBD2 (5 bases each). This CDR3 has 13 amino acids. Germline CDR1 WSHSY, CDR2 SAAADI. With 2 bases removed from V and 0 bases from J, the gap between germline ends came to 5 bases.

This chain uses TRBV23-1 with TRBJ2-1, with 16 bases aligning to TRBD2. TRBV23-1 is marked as an open reading frame, function uncertain. There are 16 residues in the CDR3. J was trimmed by 8 bases and V by 6 bases; bases with no gene match: 7. The CDR3 sequence: CASRGLAGGPLDEQFF. CDR3 sequence (DNA): TGCGCCAGCAGGGGACTAGCGGGAGGGCCGTTAGATGAGCAGTTCTTC.

The chain recombines TRBV15 with TRBJ1-6, with TRBD1 matching over 10 bases. Germline V lookup: CDR1 LNHNV, CDR2 YYDKDF (reference sequence). V lost 6 bases, J lost 1 base, and 15 bases stayed unmatched. The CDR3 sequence is 20 residues long. CDR3 protein: CATSRQNLPGQGSYNSPLHF. The CDR3 coding sequence is TGTGCCACCAGTCGCCAAAACCTTCCGGGACAGGGGTCCTATAATTCACCCCTCCACTTT.

The chain recombines TRBV5-5 with TRBJ1-3, with a possible D match to TRBD1 (5 bases). The V gene lost 0 bases and the J gene lost 5 bases, with 18 bases spanning the gap. Germline values: CDR1 SGHKS, CDR2 YYEKEE (reference sequence). This CDR3 comprises 17 residues. In nucleotides, the CDR3 is TGTGCCAGCAGCTTGGGTGGGGGAATTTTAACTCGAAACACCATATATTTT. Its translation: CASSLGGGILTRNTIYF.

This sequence joins TRBV19 and TRBJ1-1; 7 positions agree with TRBD1. The trim removed 1 base at V and 2 bases at J, leaving 4 bases unmatched. Germline loops: CDR1 LNHDA, CDR2 SQIVND (reference sequence). The CDR3 covers 15 residues. CDR3 DNA sequence: TGTGCCAGTAGTATAGGAAGGGGGCGAAACACTGAAGCTTTCTTT. It yields the protein CASSIGRGRNTEAFF.

The V gene is TRBV6-5, the J gene TRBJ1-1; possibly TRBD1 for D (6 bases). Trimming left V 11 bases short and J 0 bases short, with 10 bases between. The CDR3 loop spans 12 amino acids. Germline-derived CDR1 and CDR2 are MNHEY and SVGAGI. The CDR3 coding sequence is TGTGCCGGAGGGGGACTGAACACTGAAGCTTTCTTT. Translation gives CAGGGLNTEAFF.

The chain employs TRBV3-1 (or the pseudogene TRBV3-2) and TRBJ2-1; 10 nucleotides align to TRBD2. The CDR3 covers 16 residues. J gave up 10 bases and V 2 bases, and 11 bases lay outside the gene matches. CDR1 and CDR2 from the germline V gene are LGHDT and YNNKEL (reference sequence). Here the CDR3 reads CASSQRGAGGLEEQFF. The CDR3 bases are TGTGCCAGCAGCCAAAGAGGAGCGGGAGGGTTGGAGGAGCAGTTCTTC.

The V gene is TRBV27, the J gene TRBJ1-1; a possible D gene is TRBD1 (6 bases). The V and J ends lost 5 bases and 0 bases respectively, with 16 bases between them. CDR1 and CDR2 from the germline V gene are MNHEY and SMNVEV (reference sequence). The CDR3 is 16 residues long. CDR3 coding DNA: TGTGCCAGCAGTCACAGGGTTGGCCGAATGAACACTGAAGCTTTCTTT. As protein: CASSHRVGRMNTEAFF.

The gene calls are TRBV5-1 and TRBJ1-6, with 10 bases lining up with TRBD1. J lost 7 bases, V lost 4 bases, and 5 bases had no gene match. There are 15 residues in the CDR3. The germline gives CDR1 SGHRS, CDR2 YFSETQ. The CDR3 DNA reads TGCGCCAGCAGCATTGGACAGGGGGGGAATTCACCCCTCCACTTT. Translation gives CASSIGQGGNSPLHF.

The rearrangement links TRBV19 to TRBJ2-3; D is uncertain. The CDR3 runs 16 residues. CDR1 is LNHDA, CDR2 SQIVND, per germline (reference sequence). V lost 10 bases, J lost 2 bases, and 22 bases lay in between. The CDR3 loop reads CATRETDLYFTDTQYF. The DNA of the CDR3 is TGTGCCACTCGAGAGACCGACTTGTACTTCACAGATACGCAGTATTTT.

This clone was seen a few times. CDR3 residues: CASSEAGPALNYGYTF. In nucleotides, the CDR3 is TGTGCCAGCAGTGAAGCAGGGCCCGCCCTGAACTATGGCTACACCTTC. V gene TRBV2 combines with J gene TRBJ1-2; D is ambiguous. The V end lost 0 bases, the J end lost 2 bases, and 13 bases lay between the germline ends. CDR1 is SNHLY and CDR2 is FYNNEI in the germline V gene. This CDR3 region has 16 residues. The full variable domain, rest sourced from reference TRBV2 and TRBJ1-2, is EPEVTQTPSHQVTQMGQEVILRCVPISNHLYFYWYRQILGQKVEFLVSFYNNEISEKSEIFDDQFSVERPDGSNFTLKIRSTKLEDSAMYFCASSEAGPALNYGYTFGSGTRLTVV.

The genes are TRBV7-9 and TRBJ2-7; D is unresolved. Trimming removed 4 bases from V and 0 bases from J, with 16 bases in between. Germline CDR1 is SEHNR and CDR2 is FQNEAQ (reference sequence). The CDR3 runs to 16 residues. This CDR3 is CASSSPHGLLSYEQYF. In DNA, the CDR3 is TGTGCCAGCAGCTCTCCTCACGGGCTCCTCTCCTACGAGCAGTACTTC.

This chain joins TRBV3-1 (or the pseudogene TRBV3-2) and TRBJ1-1; D may be TRBD1 (5 bases). Trimming cost V 3 bases and J 4 bases, with 18 bases left between them. Germline V CDR1 and CDR2: LGHDT, YNNKEL (reference sequence). This CDR3 has 16 residues. CDR3 amino acids: CASSHPFQGKSTEAFF. DNA for the CDR3: TGTGCCAGCAGCCACCCGTTCCAGGGCAAGTCCACTGAAGCTTTCTTT.

V usage is TRBV4-1 and J usage is TRBJ2-1, with D perhaps assigned TRBD1 or TRBD2 (5 bases each). The CDR3 consists of 16 residues. Germline loops: CDR1 MGHRA, CDR2 YSYEKL. V lost 4 bases and J 2 bases, leaving 15 bases between the germline ends. This CDR3 is CASSRGNEAPYNEQFF. The CDR3 nucleotides are TGCGCCAGCAGCCGGGGGAATGAGGCACCCTACAATGAGCAGTTCTTC.

The chain couples TRBV12-5 to TRBJ2-5; possible D gene TRBD2, 5 bases. This CDR3 is 17 amino acids long. V gave up 0 bases and J gave up 0 bases, with 14 bases separating them. Per germline, CDR1 LGHNT and CDR2 FRNRAP. CDR3 coding DNA: TGTGCTAGTGGTTTGGTACTCGGCGGGTCTTACCAAGAGACCCAGTACTTC. It specifies CASGLVLGGSYQETQYF. Filled out from reference TRBV12-5 and TRBJ2-5, the complete variable domain reads DARVTQTPRHKVTEMGQEVTMRCQPILGHNTVFWYRQTMMQGLELLAYFRNRAPLDDSGMPKDRFSAEMPDATLATLKIQPSEPRDSAVYFCASGLVLGGSYQETQYFGPGTRLLVL.

The rearrangement joins TRBV27 to TRBJ1-4; D gene unclear. Germline CDR1 and CDR2: MNHEY and SMNVEV (reference sequence). V was trimmed by 6 bases and J by 10 bases, leaving 21 bases between them. The CDR3 loop spans 15 amino acids. CDR3 in DNA: TGTGCCAGCAGGCCAGCGGGGTCCAGGTTTGGAAAACTGTTTTTT. It translates to CASRPAGSRFGKLFF.

The chain links TRBV2 to TRBJ2-7; tentative D call: TRBD1 (5 bases). The germline CDR1 and CDR2 sequences are SNHLY and FYNNEI. The V gene lost 2 bases and the J gene lost 2 bases, with 10 bases spanning the gap. The CDR3 contains 14 residues. The CDR3: CASSEFREAYEQYF. Written as DNA, the CDR3 is TGTGCCAGCAGTGAATTCAGGGAAGCCTACGAGCAGTACTTC.

The chain has TRBV29-1 and TRBJ1-1; 7 bases are a match to TRBD1. J lost 5 bases, V lost 4 bases, and 10 bases had no gene match. CDR1 is SQVTM and CDR2 is ANQGSEA in the germline V gene. The length of the CDR3 is 14 residues. In nucleotides, the CDR3 is TGCAGCGTTGGCCCAGACAGGGTCGAAACTGAAGCTTTCTTT. It codes for CSVGPDRVETEAFF.

This rearrangement joins TRBV6-5 to TRBJ1-4; D is undetermined. This CDR3 spans 12 amino acids. Germline V gene data show CDR1 as MNHEY and CDR2 as SVGAGI. V lost 0 bases, J lost 8 bases, and 4 bases lay in between. The CDR3 loop is CASSYSGEKLFF. The CDR3 DNA is TGTGCCAGCAGTTACTCTGGGGAAAAACTGTTTTTT.

This chain uses TRBV7-2 with TRBJ1-1; D is undetermined. This CDR3 comprises 14 residues. Germline V gene sequence: CDR1 SGHTA, CDR2 FQGNSA. The V end lost 1 base, the J end lost 4 bases, and 10 bases lay between the germline ends. As DNA, the CDR3 is TGTGCCAGCAGCTTAGGTCCGGGGAGCACTGAAGCTTTCTTT. Protein product: CASSLGPGSTEAFF.

The gene calls are TRBV28 and TRBJ2-7; 11 bases align to TRBD2. Germline lookup yields CDR1 MDHEN and CDR2 SYDVKM. CDR3 length: 16 residues. V dropped 6 bases and J dropped 0; count of bases not matched to a gene: 7. The CDR3 DNA is TGTGCCAGCAGCCAGACTAGCGGGGTCCTCTCCTACGAGCAGTACTTC. Its translation: CASSQTSGVLSYEQYF.